This T cell receptor beta chain derives from a study of cytomegalovirus exposure and HLA in healthy donors (dated 2017 in TCRdb). Turning to the overall study: An earlier analysis of several hundred of the donors reported over 250 Gb of sequence data and 95 million to 130 million unique TCR beta sequences obtained from around 190 million T cells. Approximately 300 gigabases of sequencing data and 70 million to 100 million unique TCR sequences were included in an early release covering about 620 HLA-typed donors. Of the roughly 410 genotyped donors, less than 85% were placed in the genetic ancestry cluster associated with self-reported Caucasian donors. The study was designed to test whether signatures of past pathogen exposure could be identified by cataloging public T cell receptors. The study used immunosequencing to profile the T cell repertoires of approximately 690 subjects and linked those repertoires to cytomegalovirus serostatus. Besides the first cohort of 500 to 700 subjects, a separate validation cohort made up of roughly 120 different subjects was used. To predict cytomegalovirus infection status, the study combined high-throughput TCR immunosequencing, statistical association of individual TCRs with disease status, and machine learning. To study patterns of TCR occurrence, a later analysis re-analyzed previously published TCR beta repertoires from around 660 donors and added high-resolution HLA genotyping. Rather than using new phenotypic data, the later analysis identified candidate immune exposures from TCR beta sequences and from how often those sequences occurred across donors. In an earlier analysis of 587 of the donors, high-throughput TCR beta sequencing was used to judge whether each TCR beta V gene segment behaved as functional or pseudogenic. Alongside the repertoire data, information on donor age, sex, ethnicity and CMV serostatus was compiled. A later genetic analysis took genome-wide SNP genotypes for about three fifths of the roughly 700 donors and used that subset as a discovery cohort. All discovery cohort repertoires had been generated on a single sequencing platform. Class I and class II HLA loci were covered by the typing at four-digit resolution. Typing coverage differed by locus: A, B, C, DRB1 and DQB1 were typed in about 620-640 donors, DQA1 in 522, DPA1 in 606, and DPB1 in approximately 450. Five DR-DQ haplotypes were treated as single units for association and clustering because of strong linkage in the cohort. Among some 400 genotyped donors of the cohort, an average of 235,054 unique TCR beta nucleotide sequences were sequenced per donor, about a sixth of them non-productive. Summary of the overall study and its limitations: In the study, approximately 150 TCR beta chains were listed as associated with cytomegalovirus. The sequencing pipeline was judged likely to have produced a cluster of highly shared sequence variants as a technical artifact. Roughly 17 rarely observed V segments, including chromosome 9 orphons, were excluded from the earlier analysis of about 500 of the donors because counts were too low. A further reported finding was that TCR beta sequences accurately predicted the HLA-A and HLA-B alleles for most subjects in the first cohort. It was suggested by the authors that the approach could potentially be generalized to other disease states and immunological phenotypes. Linkage disequilibrium might explain the correlated functional status among segregating V segments, but an unknown experimental factor could not be ruled out. While some public TCRs were present in many individuals, most TCR sequences turned up only very rarely across donors. In both the original and validation cohorts, the classifier was reported to diagnose cytomegalovirus status with high specificity and sensitivity. Because HLA typing was unavailable for some donors at each locus, only the typed subset was used in association tests. In a later analysis, HLA-associated TCR beta chains showed more clonal expansion and lower generation probabilities than non-associated chains that were equally common. According to a later analysis, TCR association rates differed among HLA loci, with DRB1 alleles showing the most associated TCRs and HLA-C alleles showing the fewest. Roughly uniform sequencing depth across donors was assumed in presence/absence analyses, although this assumption may not hold. A later analysis associated about 16,000 TCR beta sequences with specific HLA alleles at a false discovery rate of 0.05. A later genetic analysis associated a missense DCLRE1C variant with V-gene and J-gene trimming of TCR beta chains, and an independent cohort replicated the association. A later analysis found that most CMV-associated TCR beta chains appeared HLA-restricted, with HLA associations seemingly driven largely by CMV exposure. CMV serostatus was the only immune exposure information available for the cohort. In a later analysis, several top co-occurrence clusters were reported to appear linked to parvovirus B19, influenza, CMV and Epstein-Barr virus. In vitro tests confirmed that a few of the cytomegalovirus-associated TCR beta chains recognize cytomegalovirus antigens. In an earlier analysis of some 500 of the donors, most TCR beta V segments appeared in productive rearrangements about 87% or about 30% of the time, broadly matching IMGT annotations. When HLA alleles, especially DR and DQ, strongly co-occurred, TCR associations were difficult to assign to individual alleles. Compared with the 666-donor mean, donors in an Asian-associated ancestry cluster had fewer N-insertions in productive TCRs, according to a later genetic analysis. Only TCR beta chains were sequenced in this cohort, and the absence of alpha or paired-chain data limited detectable features. Because the 87-base-pair reads could not distinguish some IMGT-functional V segments, including TRBV6-2 and TRBV6-3, those segments were excluded.

The CDR3 holds 15 amino acids from the cysteine to the phenylalanine. Just the 45-base CDR3 DNA is kept, in frame starting at base 1. Trimming costs V 3 bases and J 5 bases, and their ends lie 14 bases apart. Reading the germline V gene gives CDR1 MNHNS and CDR2 SASEGT. Libraries came from the immunoSEQ multiplex PCR assay. The multiplex PCR relied on a mix of 60 forward primers for TCR Vbeta segments and 13 reverse primers for TCR Jbeta segments. Amplification of the CDR3 region of rearranged TCR beta genes was performed with a multiplex PCR assay on genomic DNA. The Illumina HiSeq System was used to sequence the amplified TCR beta libraries as 87-base-pair reads. The authors' analysis ran thus. Across the roughly 670 repertoires, a later analysis counted about 81 million unique TCR beta chains, around 10 million of which were shared by at least two donors. Raw reads were error-corrected and collapsed into unique sequences with a nearest-neighbor algorithm that merged closely related sequences to remove PCR and sequencing errors. To assign V, D and J gene segments, CDR3 sequences were aligned to IMGT reference sequences. Each retained sequence needed at least a six-nucleotide match to both a V gene segment and a J gene segment. A rearrangement counted as productive if the CDR3 had no stop codons and remained in frame with V and J, and every other rearrangement counted as non-productive. Following IMGT convention, CDR3 was defined as the stretch from the second conserved V-encoded cysteine up to the conserved J-encoded phenylalanine. Sequences without an unambiguous match to a single V gene segment were excluded from the earlier analysis of 500 to 700 of the donors. In an earlier analysis of several hundred of the donors, V segments were called functional above 56.7% productive rearrangements and were called segregating when the between-donor standard deviation exceeded 5%. To diagnose cytomegalovirus status from the catalog of TCR beta chain sequences, a statistical classification framework was built. V and J gene assignment, in a later analysis, came from comparing TCR nucleotide sequences with IMGT/GENE-DB human TR gene sequences. A later analysis assigned CDR3 sequences and most-parsimonious VDJ recombination scenarios with the TCRdist pipeline. A later analysis defined each TCR beta chain by its CDR3 amino acid sequence plus V-gene family, and excluded reads lacking a unique V-gene family. As a way to deal with suspected cross-contamination and a sequencing artifact, a later analysis dropped under 600 nucleotide sequences that were highly shared and had low generation probability. A later analysis calculated a clonal expansion index for each public chain from normalized within-repertoire ranks of inferred template counts. In a later analysis, generation probabilities were computed using a VDJ recombination model fitted to out-of-frame rearrangements, and the results were checked against IGoR. In a later analysis, TCR-TCR, TCR-HLA and TCR-CMV co-occurrence was scored with hypergeometric tests, and a repertoire-size bias correction was applied to TCR pairs. In a later analysis, false discovery rates were estimated by permuting HLA or CMV assignments 20 times. In a later analysis, co-occurring TCRs were grouped with DBSCAN, and TCRdist sequence similarity was added when clustering was performed within HLA-allele-positive subsets. Co-occurrence clustering excluded repertoires with fewer than 30,000 or more than 120,000 public chains, plus five with anomalous nucleotide sharing. This immuneACCESS table, as held by TCRdb, lists in-frame sequences with V and J called but not all clones. Of the missing ones, under half trace to an unresolved V gene in checked studies; the others have no known cause. The V and J calls and clone size come from that table; D and trimming were worked out from the DNA. Present in this sample are 30,000 to 40,000 clones, 65% to 90% of which were seen just once. Approximately 10% of the sample goes to the ten largest clones.

A note on this clone: The antigen it recognizes is unknown. No qualities accompany the bases; no much larger clone lies one base away.

In total, 500 to 700 healthy bone marrow donors made up the cohort. At the time of sampling, all cohort members were nominally healthy, though unrecorded immune exposures were likely present. The donor tested CMV seropositive and was one of the 289 seropositive cohort members. Every donor gave a peripheral blood sample, and the peripheral blood mononuclear cells from that sample were used for TCR beta sequencing. The Qiagen DNeasy Blood Extraction Kit was used to extract genomic DNA from the blood cell samples. Here the chain combines TRBV6-1 and TRBJ1-5; a weak D assignment points to TRBD1 (5 bases agree). Sample: PBMCs. The sequence was collected from a woman aged 18-35 years in good health and CMV-seropositive. CDR3 reads: CASSEQGGGHQPQHF. The nucleotide sequence is TGTGCCAGCAGTGAGCAGGGAGGCGGCCATCAGCCCCAGCATTTT.